The 19 T cell receptor beta chains listed next were all sequenced from one sample in a study of spatial heterogeneity in lung cancer. TCRdb re-called the 5' RACE reads with MiXCR, one entry per CDR3 protein. The repertoire holds about 36,000 distinct CDR3 sequences, with roughly 8% as singletons. Sample time point: blood at routine non-recurrence follow-up after resection. Sequencing was performed on PBMCs, taken at follow-up. These receptors were collected from a male donor with early-stage non-small cell lung cancer.

This clonotype was detected ten times or more. The chain is built from TRBV27 and TRBJ2-6; D is undetermined. The V gene lost 3 bases and the J gene lost 0 bases, with 6 bases spanning the gap. CDR3 length: 15 amino acids. Germline CDR1 is MNHEY and CDR2 is SMNVEV (reference sequence). CDR3: CASSFQSSGANVLTF. For the CDR3, the DNA is TGTGCCAGCAGTTTTCAGAGCTCTGGGGCCAACGTCCTGACTTTC.

In its sample, this clonotype was seen many times. V is TRBV12-3 or TRBV12-4 and J is TRBJ1-5; possible D gene TRBD1, 5 bases. The CDR3 consists of 15 residues. The V and J ends lost 2 bases and 3 bases respectively, with 11 bases between them. The CDR3, as DNA: TGTGCCAGCAGTTTAAGCTCAGGGTCCAATCAGCCCCAGCATTTT. Its protein is CASSLSSGSNQPQHF.

This clonotype was seen many times. The chain links TRBV7-9 to TRBJ2-5; D may correspond to TRBD1 or TRBD2 (5 bases each). V shed 3 bases and J shed 5 bases, with 10 bases lying between them. The CDR3 length is 13 residues. The germline gives CDR1 SEHNR, CDR2 FQNEAQ (reference sequence). The CDR3 coding sequence is TGTGCCAGCAGCTTTGGGGGTTGGGAGACCCAGTACTTC. Translation gives CASSFGGWETQYF. Complete variable domain (other parts from reference TRBV7-9 and TRBJ2-5): DTGVSQNPRHKITKRGQNVTFRCDPISEHNRLYWYRQTLGQGPEFLTYFQNEAQLEKSRLLSDRFSAERPKGSFSTLEIQRTEQGDSAMYLCASSFGGWETQYFGPGTRLLVL.

The table lists this clonotype with a few counts. This chain links TRBV12-3 or TRBV12-4 with TRBJ2-1, with TRBD2 matching 8 bases. V lost 2 bases to trimming and J lost 4 bases; unmatched junction nucleotides: 7. The CDR3 has 16 residues. CDR3 sequence: CASSLKVGGAYNEQFF. In nucleotides, the CDR3 is TGTGCCAGCAGTTTAAAGGTCGGGGGGGCTTACAATGAGCAGTTCTTC.

This clonotype was counted at least ten times. The V call is TRBV21-1, the J call TRBJ2-3. TRBV21-1 is annotated as a pseudogene. The CDR3 length is 12 residues. Written as DNA, the CDR3 is TGTGCCAGCAGCAAAGGACAGGATGCGCAGTATTTT. Its translation: CASSKGQDAQYF.

This clonotype came up many times. The genes are TRBV12-3 or TRBV12-4 and TRBJ1-2, with a weak D call TRBD1 (5 bases). Trimming removed 5 bases at V and 6 bases at J, with 16 bases between. This CDR3 comprises 14 residues. CDR3 DNA: TGTGCCAGCAGTAACTCTTGGGTGACAGATGGCTACACCTTC. Its translation is CASSNSWVTDGYTF.

This clonotype has ten or more counts. The chain employs TRBV4-1 and TRBJ2-1; a possible D gene is TRBD1 (6 bases). The germline gives CDR1 MGHRA, CDR2 YSYEKL. V was clipped by 1 base and J by 10 bases, with 14 bases between them. There are 14 residues in the CDR3. CDR3: CASSQARTDPEQFF. The CDR3 nucleotides read TGCGCCAGCAGCCAAGCCAGGACAGACCCCGAGCAGTTCTTC.

This clonotype was counted at least ten times. The chain has TRBV7-9 and TRBJ1-6, with TRBD1 as a possible D gene (5 bases). The germline V and J ends were trimmed by 3 bases and 4 bases, with 13 bases remaining between them. The length of the CDR3 is 16 residues. Germline CDR1 is SEHNR and CDR2 is FQNEAQ (reference sequence). CDR3 region: CASSLSGTLYNSPLHF. DNA of the CDR3: TGTGCCAGCAGCTTGTCCGGGACGCTGTATAATTCACCCCTCCACTTT.

This clonotype occurred many times. V gene TRBV9 combines with J gene TRBJ2-1, with TRBD2 matching 10 bases. The J segment lost 7 bases and the V segment lost 0 bases, leaving 7 bases of the junction unmatched. The length of the CDR3 is 16 residues. The germline CDR1 and CDR2 sequences are SGDLS and YYNGEE. CDR3 loop: CASSVDLAGAGNEQFF. The CDR3, as DNA: TGTGCCAGCAGCGTAGACCTAGCGGGGGCTGGGAATGAGCAGTTCTTC.

This clonotype was seen ten or more times. The rearrangement joins TRBV6-1 to TRBJ2-7; D is uncertain. This CDR3 has 11 residues. CDR1 MNHNS and CDR2 SASEGT come from the germline V gene. V was pared by 3 bases and J by 4 bases, with 4 bases between. The CDR3 protein is CASSDRYEQYF. The CDR3 nucleotides read TGTGCCAGCAGTGATAGGTACGAGCAGTACTTC.

V is TRBV20-1 and J is TRBJ2-3; 8 nucleotides line up with TRBD2. Germline assignment: CDR1 DFQATT and CDR2 SNEGSKA (reference sequence). With 5 bases clipped from V and 5 bases from J, the junction kept 12 bases outside the gene matches. The CDR3 covers 15 residues. CDR3 coding DNA: TGCAGTGCTTACCAAGGGACTAGTTGGGGAGATACGCAGTATTTT. Amino acid sequence: CSAYQGTSWGDTQYF.

To note about this clonotype: A much bigger clone sits one base away, suggesting this may be a read error. This CDR3 reads CVSSLAGEAYEQYF. DNA for the CDR3: TGTGTCAGCAGCTTAGCAGGGGAAGCCTACGAGCAGTACTTC. The chain links TRBV11-1 to TRBJ2-7, with a tentative D call TRBD1 (6 bases). The CDR3 is made up of 14 amino acids. Germline lookup yields CDR1 SGHAT and CDR2 FQDESV (reference sequence).

Ten or more counts support this clonotype. The chain has TRBV28 and TRBJ2-5; D remains ambiguous. The germline gives CDR1 MDHEN, CDR2 SYDVKM. The CDR3 covers 13 residues. Trimming shortened V by 6 bases and J by 5 bases, and 13 bases separated the two germline ends. This chain's CDR3 is CASRPNGFETQYF. CDR3 DNA: TGTGCCAGCAGACCCAACGGGTTCGAGACCCAGTACTTC.

This clonotype was seen at least ten times. CDR3 region: CASSLADRSDYGYTF. CDR3 in DNA: TGCGCCAGCAGCTTGGCCGACAGGTCCGACTATGGCTACACCTTC. This sequence joins TRBV5-1 and TRBJ1-2, with a weak D call TRBD1 (6 bases). Deletions cut 0 bases from V and 3 bases from J, with 12 bases between. The CDR3 consists of 15 residues. CDR1 is SGHRS and CDR2 is YFSETQ in the germline V gene. Variable domain in full (rest from reference TRBV5-1 and TRBJ1-2): KAGVTQTPRYLIKTRGQQVTLSCSPISGHRSVSWYQQTPGQGLQFLFEYFSETQRNKGNFPGRFSGRQFSNSRSEMNVSTLELGDSALYLCASSLADRSDYGYTFGSGTRLTVV.

In its sample, this clonotype was seen many times. The rearrangement links TRBV6-2 or TRBV6-3 to TRBJ1-4; TRBD1 matches at 12 bases. Germline V gene sequence: CDR1 MNHEY, CDR2 SVGEGT. Trimming cost V 0 bases and J 6 bases; bases outside gene matches: 11. The CDR3 contains 19 residues. The CDR3 nucleotides are TGTGCCAGCAGTTACTCGCCGGGGACAGGGGGCAGCGTATATGAAAAACTGTTTTTT. This gives the protein CASSYSPGTGGSVYEKLFF.

This clonotype was recorded only once. This may be a read error: a much more frequent sequence differs by one nucleotide. The chain carries TRBV12-3 or TRBV12-4 and TRBJ2-3, with TRBD2 matching 8 bases. The length of the CDR3 is 14 residues. The CDR3 spells CACSLGGAADTQYF. The CDR3 DNA is TGTGCCTGCAGCCTCGGGGGGGCCGCGGATACGCAGTATTTT.

In this sample, this clonotype turned up many times. This sequence joins TRBV5-1 and TRBJ2-3; 8 positions agree with TRBD2. With V trimmed by 4 bases and J by 3 bases, 4 bases remained unmatched. The CDR3 length is 14 residues. The germline CDR1 and CDR2 sequences are SGHRS and YFSETQ. The CDR3 here is CASSLTSETDTQYF. The CDR3 region has the DNA TGCGCCAGCAGCCTGACTAGCGAGACAGATACGCAGTATTTT.

The rearrangement links TRBV7-6 to TRBJ1-4; TRBD1 matches at 10 bases. Germline lookup yields CDR1 SGHVS and CDR2 FNYEAQ. The CDR3 is 14 residues long. With V trimmed by 6 bases and J by 8 bases, 6 bases remained unmatched. The CDR3 loop reads CASSLGQGTEKLFF. The CDR3, as DNA: TGTGCCAGCAGTTTGGGACAGGGGACAGAAAAACTGTTTTTT.

This clonotype was observed at least ten times. V gene TRBV19 combines with J gene TRBJ2-2; D perhaps matches TRBD1 (6 bases). Germline V gene sequence: CDR1 LNHDA, CDR2 SQIVND (reference sequence). Trimming left V 2 bases short and J 2 bases short, with 9 bases between. The CDR3 runs 15 residues. The CDR3 is CASSIWGLNTGELFF. DNA of the CDR3: TGTGCCAGTAGTATATGGGGGCTCAACACCGGGGAGCTGTTTTTT.